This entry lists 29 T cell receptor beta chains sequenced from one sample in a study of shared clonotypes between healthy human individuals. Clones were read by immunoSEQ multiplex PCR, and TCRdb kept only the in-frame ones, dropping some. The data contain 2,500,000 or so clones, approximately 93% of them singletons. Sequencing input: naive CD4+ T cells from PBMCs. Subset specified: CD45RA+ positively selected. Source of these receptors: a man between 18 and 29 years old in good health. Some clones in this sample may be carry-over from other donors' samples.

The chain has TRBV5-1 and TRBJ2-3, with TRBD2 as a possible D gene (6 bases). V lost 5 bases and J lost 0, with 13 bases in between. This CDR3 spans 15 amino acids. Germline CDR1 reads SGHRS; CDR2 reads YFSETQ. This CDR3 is CASRLRGSSTDTQYF. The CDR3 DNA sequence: TGCGCCAGCAGATTACGGGGGTCTAGCACAGATACGCAGTATTTT.

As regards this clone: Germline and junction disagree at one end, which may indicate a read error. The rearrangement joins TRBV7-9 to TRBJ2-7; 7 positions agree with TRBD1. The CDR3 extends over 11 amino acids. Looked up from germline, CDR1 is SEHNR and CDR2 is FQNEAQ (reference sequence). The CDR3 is CASSYSDRRYF. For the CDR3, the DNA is TGTGCCAGCAGCTACTCGGACAGGAGGTATTTC.

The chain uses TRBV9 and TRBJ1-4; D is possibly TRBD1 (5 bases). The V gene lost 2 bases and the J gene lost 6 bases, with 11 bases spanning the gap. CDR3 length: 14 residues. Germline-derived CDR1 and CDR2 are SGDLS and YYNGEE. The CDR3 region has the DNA TGTGCCAGCAGCGTTGATCTAGGGGATGAAAAACTGTTTTTT. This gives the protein CASSVDLGDEKLFF.

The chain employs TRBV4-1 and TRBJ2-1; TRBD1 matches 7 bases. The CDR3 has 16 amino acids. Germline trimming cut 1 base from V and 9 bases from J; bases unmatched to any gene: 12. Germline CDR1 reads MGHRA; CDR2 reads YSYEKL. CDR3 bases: TGCGCCAGCAGCCAAGTCGGTGGGACAGTTTTTGTTGAGCAGTTCTTC. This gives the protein CASSQVGGTVFVEQFF.

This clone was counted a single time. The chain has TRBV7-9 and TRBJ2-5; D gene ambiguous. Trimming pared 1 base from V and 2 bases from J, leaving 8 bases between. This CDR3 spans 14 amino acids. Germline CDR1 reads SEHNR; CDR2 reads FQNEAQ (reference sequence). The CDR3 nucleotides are TGTGCCAGCAGCTTAGGTACAGTACAAGAGACCCAGTACTTC. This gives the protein CASSLGTVQETQYF.

CDR3: CASGQGGTYGYTF. CDR3 nucleotides: TGTGCCAGCGGACAGGGGGGGACCTATGGCTACACCTTC. The rearrangement uses TRBV6-6 and TRBJ1-2; 10 nucleotides agree with TRBD1. The CDR3 spans 13 residues. V lost 8 bases, J lost 4 bases, and 4 bases stayed unmatched. Germline CDR1 is MNHNY and CDR2 is SVGAGI (reference sequence).

The CDR3 sequence is CASSQSKEAGANPDTQYF. The DNA of the CDR3 is TGCGCCAGCAGTCAATCGAAAGAAGCGGGCGCTAATCCAGATACGCAGTATTTT. V is TRBV23-1 and J is TRBJ2-3; D possibly corresponds to TRBD2 (6 bases). TRBV23-1 is placed among ORFs of uncertain function. V dropped 0 bases and J dropped 4 bases, with 20 bases sitting between them. This CDR3 has 18 residues.

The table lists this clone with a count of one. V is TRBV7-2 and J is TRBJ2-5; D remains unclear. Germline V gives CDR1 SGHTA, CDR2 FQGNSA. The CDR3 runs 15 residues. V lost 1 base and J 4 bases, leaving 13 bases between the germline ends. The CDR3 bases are TGTGCCAGCAGCTTAGTGGTCGGGCCTGGAGAGACCCAGTACTTC. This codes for CASSLVVGPGETQYF.

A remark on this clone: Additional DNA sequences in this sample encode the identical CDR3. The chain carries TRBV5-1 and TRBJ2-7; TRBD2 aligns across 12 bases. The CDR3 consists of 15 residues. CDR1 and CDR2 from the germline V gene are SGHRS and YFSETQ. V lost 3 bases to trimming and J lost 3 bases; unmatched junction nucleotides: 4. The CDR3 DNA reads TGCGCCAGCAGCTACCTAGCGGGAGGGAGCTACGAGCAGTACTTC. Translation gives CASSYLAGGSYEQYF.

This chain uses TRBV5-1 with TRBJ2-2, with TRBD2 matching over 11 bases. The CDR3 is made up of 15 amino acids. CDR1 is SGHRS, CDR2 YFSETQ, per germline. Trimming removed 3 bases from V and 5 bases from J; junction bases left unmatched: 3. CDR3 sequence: CASSYLAGGTGELFF. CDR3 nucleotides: TGCGCCAGCAGCTACCTAGCGGGAGGAACCGGGGAGCTGTTTTTT.

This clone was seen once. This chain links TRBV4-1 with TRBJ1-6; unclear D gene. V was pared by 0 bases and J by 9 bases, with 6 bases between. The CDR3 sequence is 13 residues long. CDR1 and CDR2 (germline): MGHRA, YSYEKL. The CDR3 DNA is TGCGCCAGCAGCCAAGAGGGTAGTTCACCCCTCCACTTT. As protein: CASSQEGSSPLHF.

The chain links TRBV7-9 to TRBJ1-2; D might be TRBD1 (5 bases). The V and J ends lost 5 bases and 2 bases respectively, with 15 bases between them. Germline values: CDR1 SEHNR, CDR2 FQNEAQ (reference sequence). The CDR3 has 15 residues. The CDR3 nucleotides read TGTGCCAGCAGCCCTCATGTAAGGGACAACTATGGCTACACCTTC. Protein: CASSPHVRDNYGYTF.

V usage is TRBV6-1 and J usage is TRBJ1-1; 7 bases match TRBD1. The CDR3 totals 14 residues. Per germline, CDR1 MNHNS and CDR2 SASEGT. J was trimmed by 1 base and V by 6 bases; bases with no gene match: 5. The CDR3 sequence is CASRGGQTNTEAFF. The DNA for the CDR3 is TGTGCCAGCAGGGGGGGACAGACGAACACTGAAGCTTTCTTT.

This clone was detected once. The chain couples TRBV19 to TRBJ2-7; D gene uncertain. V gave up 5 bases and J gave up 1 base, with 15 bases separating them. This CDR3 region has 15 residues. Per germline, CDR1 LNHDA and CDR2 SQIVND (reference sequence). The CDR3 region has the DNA TGTGCCAGTAGTCCCGGATCGGTTGGGTCCTACGAGCAGTACTTC. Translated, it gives CASSPGSVGSYEQYF.

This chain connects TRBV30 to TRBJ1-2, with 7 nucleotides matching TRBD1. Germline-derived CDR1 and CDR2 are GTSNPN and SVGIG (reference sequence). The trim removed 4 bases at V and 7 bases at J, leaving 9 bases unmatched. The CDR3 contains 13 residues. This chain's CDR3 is CAWILSGGGGYTF. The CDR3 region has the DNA TGTGCCTGGATATTGTCAGGGGGAGGTGGCTACACCTTC.

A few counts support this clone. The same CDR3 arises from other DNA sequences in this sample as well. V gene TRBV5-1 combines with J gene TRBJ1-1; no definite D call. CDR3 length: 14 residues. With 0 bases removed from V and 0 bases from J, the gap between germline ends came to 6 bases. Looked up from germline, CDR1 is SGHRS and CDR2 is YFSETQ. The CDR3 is CASSLDRLNTEAFF. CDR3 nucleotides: TGCGCCAGCAGCTTGGACAGATTGAACACTGAAGCTTTCTTT.

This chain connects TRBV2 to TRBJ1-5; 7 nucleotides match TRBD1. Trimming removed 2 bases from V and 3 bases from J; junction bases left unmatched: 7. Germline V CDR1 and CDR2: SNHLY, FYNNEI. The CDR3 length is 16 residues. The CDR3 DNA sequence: TGTGCCAGCAGTGAAACCGGGACAGAGTACAATCAGCCCCAGCATTTT. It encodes CASSETGTEYNQPQHF.

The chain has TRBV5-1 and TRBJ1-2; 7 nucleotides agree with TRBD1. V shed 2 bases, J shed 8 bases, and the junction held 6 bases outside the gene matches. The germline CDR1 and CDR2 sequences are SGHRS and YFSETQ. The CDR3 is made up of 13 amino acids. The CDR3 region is CASSFDREDGYTF. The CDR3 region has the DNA TGCGCCAGCAGCTTTGACAGGGAGGACGGCTACACCTTC.

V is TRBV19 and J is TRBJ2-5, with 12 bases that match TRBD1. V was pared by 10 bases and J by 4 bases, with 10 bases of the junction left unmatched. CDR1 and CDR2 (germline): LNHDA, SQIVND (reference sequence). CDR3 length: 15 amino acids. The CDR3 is CATDSGTGGRETQYF. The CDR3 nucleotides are TGTGCCACCGATTCAGGGACAGGGGGCAGAGAGACCCAGTACTTC.

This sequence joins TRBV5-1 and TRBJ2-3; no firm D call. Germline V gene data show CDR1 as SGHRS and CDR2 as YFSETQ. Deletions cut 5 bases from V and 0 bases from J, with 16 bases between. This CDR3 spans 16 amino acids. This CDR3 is CASRLGQALSTDTQYF. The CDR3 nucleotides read TGCGCCAGCAGGCTAGGGCAGGCCCTTAGCACAGATACGCAGTATTTT.

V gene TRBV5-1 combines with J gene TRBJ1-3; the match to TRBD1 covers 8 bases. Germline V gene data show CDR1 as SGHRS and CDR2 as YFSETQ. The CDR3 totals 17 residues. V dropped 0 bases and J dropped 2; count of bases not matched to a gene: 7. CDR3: CASSLGPGGVTGNTIYF. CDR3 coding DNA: TGCGCCAGCAGCTTGGGCCCAGGGGGCGTAACTGGAAACACCATATATTTT.

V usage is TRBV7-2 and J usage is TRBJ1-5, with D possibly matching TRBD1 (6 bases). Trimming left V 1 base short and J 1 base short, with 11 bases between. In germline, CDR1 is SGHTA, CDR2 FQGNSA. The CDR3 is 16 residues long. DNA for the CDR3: TGTGCCAGCAGCTTAGAGGCGGGGGCGAGCAATCAGCCCCAGCATTTT. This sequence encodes CASSLEAGASNQPQHF.

CDR3 coding DNA: TGTGCCAGCCAGGCCTTTAACGGGGGAGTGGAGCAGTACTTC. Translating gives CASQAFNGGVEQYF. The chain recombines TRBV11-1 with TRBJ2-7; maybe TRBD2 (6 bases). Trimming pared 8 bases from V and 7 bases from J, leaving 21 bases between. The germline gives CDR1 SGHAT, CDR2 FQDESV (reference sequence). This CDR3 comprises 14 residues.

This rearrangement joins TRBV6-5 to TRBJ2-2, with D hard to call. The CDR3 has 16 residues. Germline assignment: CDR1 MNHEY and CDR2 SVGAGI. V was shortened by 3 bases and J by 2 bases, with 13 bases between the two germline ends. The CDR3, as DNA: TGTGCCAGCAGTTATTTTGTCGACTCTAACACCGGGGAGCTGTTTTTT. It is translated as CASSYFVDSNTGELFF.

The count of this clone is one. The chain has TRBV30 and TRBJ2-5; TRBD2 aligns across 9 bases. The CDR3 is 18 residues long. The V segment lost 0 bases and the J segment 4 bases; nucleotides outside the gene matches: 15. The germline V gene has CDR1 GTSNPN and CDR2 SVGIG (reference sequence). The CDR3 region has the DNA TGTGCCTGGAGTGTACGCGCTAGCGGGATTGTTTTCGGAGAGACCCAGTACTTC. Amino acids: CAWSVRASGIVFGETQYF.

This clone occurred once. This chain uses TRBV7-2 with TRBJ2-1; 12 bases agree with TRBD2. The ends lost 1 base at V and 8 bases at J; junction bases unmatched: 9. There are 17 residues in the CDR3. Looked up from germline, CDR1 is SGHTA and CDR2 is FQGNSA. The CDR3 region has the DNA TGTGCCAGCAGCTTAGTAGCGACTAGCGGGAGTAGTTATGAGCAGTTCTTC. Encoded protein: CASSLVATSGSSYEQFF.

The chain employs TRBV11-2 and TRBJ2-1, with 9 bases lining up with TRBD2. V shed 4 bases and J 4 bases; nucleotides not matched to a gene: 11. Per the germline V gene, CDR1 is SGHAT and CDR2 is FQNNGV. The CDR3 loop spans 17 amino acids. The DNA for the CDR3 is TGTGCCAGCAGCTCCACCTTAGCGGGAGCGAGATACAATGAGCAGTTCTTC. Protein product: CASSSTLAGARYNEQFF.

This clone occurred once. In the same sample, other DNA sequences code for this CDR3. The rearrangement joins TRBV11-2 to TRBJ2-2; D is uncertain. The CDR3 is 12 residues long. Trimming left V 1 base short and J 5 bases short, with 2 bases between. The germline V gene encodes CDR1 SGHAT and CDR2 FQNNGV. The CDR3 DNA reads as TGTGCCAGCAGCTTAGGAACCGGGGAGCTGTTTTTT. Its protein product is CASSLGTGELFF.

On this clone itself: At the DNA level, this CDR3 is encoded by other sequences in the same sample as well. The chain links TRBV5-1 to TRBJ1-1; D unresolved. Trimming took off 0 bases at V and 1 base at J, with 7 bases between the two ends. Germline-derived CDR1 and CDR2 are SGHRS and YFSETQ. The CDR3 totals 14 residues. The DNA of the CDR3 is TGCGCCAGCAGCTTGGTCGTAGGGAACACTGAAGCTTTCTTT. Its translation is CASSLVVGNTEAFF.